This T cell receptor beta chain was captured by sequencing in a study of T cells after somatic rescue of genetic block. The CDR3 has 13 residues. Germline V gives CDR1 SGHRS, CDR2 YFSETQ. V was clipped by 0 bases and J by 2 bases, with 5 bases between them. The method was immunoSEQ multiplex PCR; TCRdb's version includes in-frame clones alone and lacks a portion of them. Here the sample spans tens of thousands of clones, approximately 91% being singletons. This chain links TRBV5-1 with TRBJ1-1; D is undetermined. This sequence was found in a man in his thirties or forties. Sample: peripheral blood mononuclear cells (PBMCs). This chain's CDR3 is CASSLASNTEAFF. The CDR3 DNA follows: TGCGCCAGCAGCTTGGCGAGCAACACTGAAGCTTTCTTT.